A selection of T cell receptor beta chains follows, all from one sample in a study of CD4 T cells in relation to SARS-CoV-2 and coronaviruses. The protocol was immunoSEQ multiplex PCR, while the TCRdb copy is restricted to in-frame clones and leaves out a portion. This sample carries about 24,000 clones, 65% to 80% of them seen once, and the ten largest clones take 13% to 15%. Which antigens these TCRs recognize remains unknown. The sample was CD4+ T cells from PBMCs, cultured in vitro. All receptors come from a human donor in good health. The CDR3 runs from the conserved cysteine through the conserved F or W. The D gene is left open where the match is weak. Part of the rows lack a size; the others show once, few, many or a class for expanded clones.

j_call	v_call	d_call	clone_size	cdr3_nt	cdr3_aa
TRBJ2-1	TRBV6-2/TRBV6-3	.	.	TGTGCCAGCAGTTACTTAGATCCCAATGAGCAGTTCTTC	CASSYLDPNEQFF
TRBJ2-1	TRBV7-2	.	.	TGTGCCAGCAGCTTACTGGGACACCTCTACAATGAGCAGTTCTTC	CASSLLGHLYNEQFF
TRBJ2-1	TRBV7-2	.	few	TGTGCCAGCAGCCTGGGCTCGGGACTTCCTAATGAGCAGTTCTTC	CASSLGSGLPNEQFF
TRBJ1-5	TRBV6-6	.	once	TGTGCCAGCAGTCCTGTTGGGAGCAATCAGCCCCAGCATTTT	CASSPVGSNQPQHF
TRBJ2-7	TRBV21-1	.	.	TGTGCCAGCAGGAGTACGGAACCCTCCTACGAGCAGTACTTC	CASRSTEPSYEQYF
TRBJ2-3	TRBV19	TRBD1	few	TGTGCCAGTAGCGGACAGGGGCCAGATACGCAGTATTTT	CASSGQGPDTQYF
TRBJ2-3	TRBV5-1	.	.	TGCGCCAGCAGCTTGTCTGATAGCACAGATACGCAGTATTTT	CASSLSDSTDTQYF
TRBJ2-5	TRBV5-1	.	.	TGCGCCAGCAGCTTGGCTGCTCAAGAGACCCAGTACTTC	CASSLAAQETQYF
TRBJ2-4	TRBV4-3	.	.	TGCGCCAGCAGCCAAGTTGGGAGTAACATTCAGTACTTC	CASSQVGSNIQYF
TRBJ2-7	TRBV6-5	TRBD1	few	TGTGCCAGCAGTTACCCGGGACAGGGCAACGAGCAGTACTTC	CASSYPGQGNEQYF
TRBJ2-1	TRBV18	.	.	TGTGCCAGCTCACCAGCTACCTACAATGAGCAGTTCTTC	CASSPATYNEQFF
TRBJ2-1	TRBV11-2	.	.	TGTGCCAGCAGCTTGGAGTTCAATGAGCAGTTCTTC	CASSLEFNEQFF
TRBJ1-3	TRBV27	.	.	TGTGCCAGCAGTCCCCTCGAAGCGGGAGCTGGAAACACCATATATTTT	CASSPLEAGAGNTIYF
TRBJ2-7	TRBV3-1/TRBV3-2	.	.	TGTGCCAGCAGCCATTGGGACAACTACGAGCAGTACTTC	CASSHWDNYEQYF
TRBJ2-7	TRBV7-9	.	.	TGTGCCAGCAGTCCCAGGGGCTCTAGCTCCTACGAGCAGTACTTC	CASSPRGSSSYEQYF
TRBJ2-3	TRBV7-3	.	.	TGTGCCAGCAGCCCGGACGGGAAAACGGCAGATACGCAGTATTTT	CASSPDGKTADTQYF
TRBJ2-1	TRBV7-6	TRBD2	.	TGTGCCAGCAGCTCTTTTAGCGGGAGCTCCTACAATGAGCAGTTCTTC	CASSSFSGSSYNEQFF
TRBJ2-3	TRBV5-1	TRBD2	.	TGCGCCAGCAGCGCTGGTGGCCTAGCGGGGGGATACTACACAGATACGCAGTATTTT	CASSAGGLAGGYYTDTQYF
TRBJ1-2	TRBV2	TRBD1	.	TGTGCCAGCAGGGCAGGACAGGCAACCTATGGCTACACCTTC	CASRAGQATYGYTF
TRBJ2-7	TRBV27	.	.	TGTGCCAGCAGTGAAGGTGTAGGCGAGCAGTACTTC	CASSEGVGEQYF